One TCR beta chain is described in this entry. Its target is not known. These data are taken from a study of T cell repertoires in aging, cancer and after chemotherapy. Study context: Glioblastoma patients receiving temozolomide-based therapy gave paired samples before and after chemotherapy. Study-level results: Untreated cancer patients had significantly lower blood TCR diversity than age-matched healthy donors.

A mixed TRB-A/B primer pool amplified rearranged TRB by multiplex touch-down PCR. TCRdb reanalysed the multiplex PCR reads using MiXCR and keeps one entry per CDR3 protein. The top ten clones hold about a tenth of a sample with about 2,500 distinct CDR3 sequences, around 23% of them seen once. Amplification of TCR beta used genomic DNA extracted from peripheral blood. Material: blood. The TCR sequence derives from a human donor with a solid tumor.

The CDR3, as DNA: TGTGCCAGCAGCCAGGACACCTTGGGTGAAAAACTGTTTTTT. As protein: CASSQDTLGEKLFF. The V and J genes are TRBV5-6 and TRBJ1-4; D perhaps matches TRBD1 (5 bases). Germline V gives CDR1 SGHDT, CDR2 YYEEEE. Deletions cut 4 bases from V and 7 bases from J, with 14 bases between. The CDR3 length is 14 residues.